This T cell receptor (beta chain) was sequenced in a study of blood T cell repertoires in COVID-19. Study details: Whether acute or convalescent, the COVID-19 samples came from the United States, Italy and Spain. Sources were T cells, B-cell-depleted T cells, or PBMCs; the material itself was cDNA or gDNA.

The J segment lost 9 bases and the V segment lost 0 bases, leaving 5 bases of the junction unmatched. The CDR3 is made up of 14 amino acids. The germline gives CDR1 SGDLS, CDR2 YYNGEE. Authors' analysis steps: Estimation of nucleated cell counts relied on the amplification of reference gene primers. The method was immunoSEQ multiplex PCR; TCRdb's version includes in-frame clones alone and lacks a portion of them. D and trimming come from the DNA, and the V and J calls and clone size come from that table. The sample lists some 100,000 clones; roughly 92% were seen once. The clonotype was recovered from a man in his fifties or sixties with acute or convalescent COVID-19. Sequencing input: peripheral blood. The genes are TRBV9 and TRBJ2-1; 8 positions match TRBD2. In DNA, the CDR3 is TGTGCCAGCAGCGTAGTCGGGAGGGCTGGTGAGCAGTTCTTC. Translating gives CASSVVGRAGEQFF.